A selection of T cell receptor beta chains follows, all from one sample in a study of T cell responses to AZD1222 COVID-19 vaccine. Sequencing was performed with immunoSEQ multiplex PCR; in TCRdb, only in-frame clones are kept and a portion is missing. The sample consists of roughly 150,000 clones, around 85% of them appearing once. Source: peripheral blood, taken 28 days after the second AZD1222 dose. The receptors stem from an adult who received the AZD1222 COVID-19 vaccine. Both conserved end residues are part of each CDR3. D genes are given only for firm matches. Size is stated for part of the rows, as once, few or many counts, or as a class when the clone is expanded.

V: TRBV11-1; size: .; D: TRBD1; J: TRBJ2-7; CDR3: CASSLVWQGAYEQYF; DNA: TGTGCCAGCAGCTTAGTGTGGCAGGGGGCGTACGAGCAGTACTTC
V: TRBV5-4; size: once; D: TRBD2; J: TRBJ2-1; CDR3: CASSFSGGTYNEQFF; DNA: TGTGCCAGCAGCTTTAGCGGGGGTACCTACAATGAGCAGTTCTTC
V: TRBV6-2/TRBV6-3; size: .; D: TRBD1; J: TRBJ1-1; CDR3: CASSYSRDRDRVYTEAFF; DNA: TGTGCCAGCAGTTACTCAAGGGACAGGGACCGAGTGTACACTGAAGCTTTCTTT
V: TRBV29-1; size: .; D: .; J: TRBJ1-1; CDR3: CSVGRTVENTEAFF; DNA: TGCAGCGTTGGTCGGACCGTAGAGAACACTGAAGCTTTCTTT
V: TRBV5-1; size: .; D: .; J: TRBJ1-2; CDR3: CASSLDRTELYGYTF; DNA: TGCGCCAGCAGCTTGGATAGAACGGAACTCTATGGCTACACCTTC
V: TRBV5-1; size: .; D: .; J: TRBJ2-7; CDR3: CASSSTGNSYEQYF; DNA: TGCGCCAGCAGCTCGACAGGAAACTCCTACGAGCAGTACTTC
V: TRBV5-1; size: few; D: TRBD1; J: TRBJ1-1; CDR3: CASSFRTGVGTEAFF; DNA: TGCGCCAGCAGCTTCAGGACAGGGGTAGGAACTGAAGCTTTCTTT
V: TRBV19; size: .; D: .; J: TRBJ1-4; CDR3: CASHRAGPNEKLFF; DNA: TGTGCCAGTCATCGGGCGGGGCCTAATGAAAAACTGTTTTTT
V: TRBV4-1; size: few; D: .; J: TRBJ1-3; CDR3: CASSQEASLSGNTIYF; DNA: TGCGCCAGCAGCCAAGAGGCCAGTCTTTCTGGAAACACCATATATTTT
V: TRBV6-2/TRBV6-3; size: .; D: TRBD2; J: TRBJ2-7; CDR3: CASSSPKASGYEQYF; DNA: TGTGCCAGCAGCTCTCCTAAGGCTAGCGGCTACGAGCAGTACTTC
V: TRBV4-1; size: .; D: .; J: TRBJ1-2; CDR3: CASSQAWEANLRGYTF; DNA: TGCGCCAGCAGCCAAGCCTGGGAGGCGAACCTGAGGGGCTACACCTTC
V: TRBV27; size: .; D: TRBD1; J: TRBJ1-5; CDR3: CASSSRDSYNQPQHF; DNA: TGTGCCAGCAGTTCCCGGGACAGCTACAATCAGCCCCAGCATTTT
V: TRBV24-1; size: .; D: TRBD1; J: TRBJ2-7; CDR3: CATSDPRDRAYEQYF; DNA: TGTGCCACCAGTGATCCCCGGGACAGGGCCTACGAGCAGTACTTC
V: TRBV5-1; size: .; D: TRBD1; J: TRBJ1-1; CDR3: CASSRQPGQGPNTEAFF; DNA: TGCGCCAGCAGCAGACAACCTGGACAGGGACCGAACACTGAAGCTTTCTTT
V: TRBV4-1; size: .; D: TRBD1; J: TRBJ1-3; CDR3: CASSLVEGASGNTIYF; DNA: TGCGCCAGCAGCTTGGTGGAGGGGGCGTCGGGAAACACCATATATTTT
V: TRBV5-8; size: .; D: .; J: TRBJ1-5; CDR3: CASSLGSTSNQPQHF; DNA: TGTGCCAGCAGCTTGGGTTCAACTAGCAATCAGCCCCAGCATTTT
V: TRBV25-1; size: .; D: .; J: TRBJ1-2; CDR3: CASSELSETSYGYTF; DNA: TGTGCCAGCAGTGAATTGAGTGAGACTAGCTATGGCTACACCTTC
V: TRBV3-1/TRBV3-2; size: .; D: .; J: TRBJ1-1; CDR3: CASSPGQLGAFF; DNA: TGTGCCAGCAGCCCGGGACAATTAGGAGCTTTCTTT
V: TRBV21-1; size: once; D: .; J: TRBJ1-1; CDR3: CASSKGTGENTEAFF; DNA: TGTGCCAGCAGCAAGGGGACAGGGGAGAACACTGAAGCTTTCTTT
V: TRBV20-1; size: .; D: .; J: TRBJ1-4; CDR3: CRVPSQKLFF; DNA: TGCAGAGTCCCCTCTCAAAAACTGTTTTTT
V: TRBV6-2/TRBV6-3; size: .; D: .; J: TRBJ1-4; CDR3: CASRYAGTPNEKLFF; DNA: TGTGCCAGCAGGTACGCCGGGACACCTAATGAAAAACTGTTTTTT
V: TRBV7-8; size: .; D: .; J: TRBJ1-5; CDR3: CASSLERPQPQHF; DNA: TGTGCCAGCAGCTTAGAGAGACCCCAGCCCCAGCATTTT
V: TRBV14; size: .; D: .; J: TRBJ2-7; CDR3: CASSQDTGTPKDEQYF; DNA: TGTGCCAGCAGCCAAGATACCGGGACACCCAAGGACGAGCAGTACTTC
V: TRBV19; size: .; D: .; J: TRBJ1-5; CDR3: CASSTVRQPQHF; DNA: TGTGCCAGTAGTACGGTAAGGCAGCCCCAGCATTTT
V: TRBV28; size: .; D: .; J: TRBJ1-6; CDR3: CASSGDSLSSYNSPLHF; DNA: TGTGCCAGCAGTGGAGACAGTCTAAGCTCCTATAATTCACCCCTCCACTTT
V: TRBV7-2; size: once; D: .; J: TRBJ2-5; CDR3: CASSLERETQYF; DNA: TGTGCCAGCAGCTTAGAACGGGAGACCCAGTACTTC
V: TRBV6-5; size: .; D: .; J: TRBJ1-2; CDR3: CASSPDRASGYTF; DNA: TGTGCCAGCAGCCCCGACCGCGCCAGCGGCTACACCTTC